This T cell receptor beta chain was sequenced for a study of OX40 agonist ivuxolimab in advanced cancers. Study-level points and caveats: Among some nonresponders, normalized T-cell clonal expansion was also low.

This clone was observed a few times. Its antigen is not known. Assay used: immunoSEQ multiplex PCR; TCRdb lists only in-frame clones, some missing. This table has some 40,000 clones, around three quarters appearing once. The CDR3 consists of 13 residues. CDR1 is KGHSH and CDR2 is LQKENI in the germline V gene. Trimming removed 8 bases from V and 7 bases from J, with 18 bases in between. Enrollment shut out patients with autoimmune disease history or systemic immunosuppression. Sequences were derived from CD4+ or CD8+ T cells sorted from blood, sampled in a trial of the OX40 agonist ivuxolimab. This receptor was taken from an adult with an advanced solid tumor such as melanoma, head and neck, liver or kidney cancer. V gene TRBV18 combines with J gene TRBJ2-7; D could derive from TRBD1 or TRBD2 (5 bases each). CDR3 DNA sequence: TGTGCCAGCGCTCGGGACCGCCTACGTGAGCAGTACTTC. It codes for CASARDRLREQYF.